This entry is about one TCR beta chain. The antigen remains undetermined. PCR employed 60 Vbeta and 13 Jbeta primers. Only in-frame clones appear in the TCRdb table, and some are missing; sequencing was by immunoSEQ multiplex PCR. The sample holds about 110,000 clones, 82% seen once. This record comes from a study of cytomegalovirus exposure and HLA in healthy donors. Study findings and constraints: Trimming of TCR beta V- and J-genes showed a link, identified in a later analysis, to a missense DCLRE1C variant. It was confirmed in vitro that three of the CMV-associated chains were specific for CMV antigens.

CDR3 size: 16 residues. The V and J ends lost 1 base and 3 bases respectively, with 16 bases between them. The germline gives CDR1 SGDLS, CDR2 YYNGEE. The sequencing input was PBMCs. The V and J genes are TRBV9 and TRBJ1-1, with TRBD1 as a possible D gene (5 bases). This TCR was sampled from a man between 45 and 60 years old in good health and CMV-seronegative. The CDR3: CASSVPAPGGDTEAFF. In nucleotides, the CDR3 is TGTGCCAGCAGCGTACCGGCCCCGGGAGGGGACACTGAAGCTTTCTTT.